Each of the 18 T cell receptor beta chains below was sequenced from the same sample in a study of T cells in Graves' hyperthyroidism and ophthalmopathy. The CDR3 regions of TCR beta were amplified from RNA transcripts. Primed by the HTBI set, a first-round RT-PCR was run on the TCR CDR3. TCRdb analysed the multiplex PCR reads with MiXCR anew, one entry per CDR3 protein. Of around 500,000 distinct CDR3 sequences in the sample, 12% to 15% were seen once. The source material was blood. The receptors derive from a woman aged 40 to 55 with Graves' hyperthyroidism.

This clonotype was detected ten times or more. This rearrangement joins TRBV27 to TRBJ2-7; TRBD1 aligns across 7 bases. Per germline, CDR1 MNHEY and CDR2 SMNVEV (reference sequence). Trimming removed 8 bases from V and 6 bases from J; junction bases left unmatched: 7. The CDR3 runs to 12 residues. CDR3 residues: CASGRQGIEQYF. CDR3 coding DNA: TGTGCCAGCGGTCGACAGGGTATCGAGCAGTACTTC.

This clonotype was seen ten or more times. The gene calls are TRBV5-1 and TRBJ1-2; D ambiguous. Germline V gene data show CDR1 as SGHRS and CDR2 as YFSETQ. The CDR3 loop spans 14 amino acids. Trimming stripped 0 bases from V and 1 base from J, with 7 bases between. CDR3 DNA: TGCGCCAGCAGCTTGGCAGAATTTAACTATGGCTACACCTTC. Encoded protein: CASSLAEFNYGYTF.

Many counts were recorded for this clonotype. The J gene is TRBJ2-4, the V gene TRBV5-1, with D perhaps TRBD2 (5 bases). V was trimmed by 4 bases and J by 1 base, leaving 9 bases between them. Per germline, CDR1 SGHRS and CDR2 YFSETQ. This CDR3 spans 14 amino acids. The CDR3 protein is CASSTEAAKNIQYF. The CDR3 DNA follows: TGCGCCAGCAGCACGGAGGCTGCCAAAAACATTCAGTACTTC.

This clonotype was observed a handful of times. V is TRBV10-2 and J is TRBJ2-1, with 8 positions matching TRBD1. Per germline, CDR1 WSHSY and CDR2 SAAADI. J gave up 9 bases and V 6 bases, and 16 bases lay outside the gene matches. This CDR3 region has 16 residues. Here the CDR3 DNA reads TGCGCCAGCAGGATCCTCCGGGACAGGAGTAACGGTGAGCAGTTCTTC. Protein product: CASRILRDRSNGEQFF.

This clonotype occurred many times. The chain recombines TRBV28 with TRBJ1-2; 8 nucleotides match TRBD1. V was clipped by 6 bases and J by 2 bases; unmatched bases: 5. The CDR3 loop spans 14 amino acids. Germline V CDR1 and CDR2: MDHEN, SYDVKM. CDR3: CASSRTGLNYGYTF. Written as DNA, the CDR3 is TGTGCCAGCAGCCGGACAGGGTTGAACTATGGCTACACCTTC.

V is TRBV4-1 and J is TRBJ2-7; possibly TRBD2 for D (6 bases). Germline V CDR1 and CDR2: MGHRA, YSYEKL. The ends were cut back, 4 bases at V and 7 bases at J, with 14 bases in the middle. CDR3 length: 13 amino acids. CDR3 protein: CASSLRGAKEQYF. The CDR3 DNA is TGCGCCAGCAGCCTACGCGGGGCCAAAGAGCAGTACTTC.

Ten or more counts support this clonotype. This chain joins TRBV18 and TRBJ1-1; the match to TRBD1 covers 8 bases. The germline gives CDR1 KGHSH, CDR2 LQKENI. The length of the CDR3 is 17 residues. Losses at the gene ends were 6 bases for V and 4 bases for J; bases not matched to a gene: 16. The CDR3 spells CASSPGTGLIYATEAFF. CDR3 DNA sequence: TGTGCCAGCTCGCCCGGGACAGGATTGATCTATGCCACTGAAGCTTTCTTT.

This clonotype was detected ten times or more. This rearrangement joins TRBV3-1 to TRBJ1-2, with a tentative D call TRBD1 (5 bases). The CDR3 is 16 residues long. CDR1 is LGHDT and CDR2 is YNNKEL in the germline V gene (reference sequence). The ends were cut back, 1 base at V and 0 bases at J, with 12 bases in the middle. The chain's CDR3 is CASSQAGQIANYGYTF. The CDR3 bases are TGTGCCAGCAGCCAAGCAGGACAAATCGCTAACTATGGCTACACCTTC.

In its sample, this clonotype was seen many times. The chain recombines TRBV3-1 with TRBJ2-7; perhaps TRBD1 as D (7 bases). Trimming removed 0 bases at V and 2 bases at J, with 14 bases between. Germline CDR1 LGHDT, CDR2 YNNKEL (reference sequence). The CDR3 covers 16 residues. The CDR3 here is CASSQDYPGGTYEQYF. DNA of the CDR3: TGTGCCAGCAGCCAAGACTATCCAGGGGGGACCTACGAGCAGTACTTC.

This CDR3 is CASSHRNYGYTF. CDR3 nucleotides: TGTGCCAGCAGCCACAGGAACTATGGCTACACCTTC. The V and J genes are TRBV7-2 and TRBJ1-2; possible D gene TRBD1, 5 bases. Germline V lookup: CDR1 SGHTA, CDR2 FQGNSA. The CDR3 totals 12 residues. V was pared by 5 bases and J by 2 bases, with 6 bases between.

This clonotype was detected many times. The chain joins TRBV28 to TRBJ2-7; D is unresolved. This CDR3 contains 17 residues. Trimming took off 1 base at V and 1 base at J, with 17 bases between the two ends. Germline V gene lookup returns CDR1 MDHEN and CDR2 SYDVKM. The CDR3 is CASSLFSPEDASYEQYF. The CDR3 bases are TGTGCCAGCAGTTTATTCTCTCCCGAGGACGCATCCTACGAGCAGTACTTC.

This clonotype has at least ten counts. V is TRBV2 and J is TRBJ2-1; possible D gene TRBD1, 6 bases. The CDR3 loop spans 13 amino acids. V shed 6 bases and J shed 4 bases, with 10 bases lying between them. The germline V gene encodes CDR1 SNHLY and CDR2 FYNNEI. The CDR3: CASRPDRYNEQFF. CDR3 nucleotides: TGTGCCAGCAGGCCGGACAGATACAATGAGCAGTTCTTC.

In this sample, this clonotype turned up many times. The J gene is TRBJ2-1, the V gene TRBV20-1; 8 bases line up with TRBD1. This CDR3 contains 11 residues. The junction had 4 bases not matched to a gene; V was cut back by 1 base and J by 14 bases. From germline, CDR1 is DFQATT and CDR2 SNEGSKA (reference sequence). CDR3 in amino acids: CSARAPTGEFF. The DNA for the CDR3 is TGCAGTGCTAGAGCCCCGACAGGGGAGTTCTTC.

This clonotype was counted many times. The chain couples TRBV20-1 to TRBJ2-1; D assignment may be TRBD1 or TRBD2 (7 bases each). CDR1 is DFQATT and CDR2 is SNEGSKA in the germline V gene (reference sequence). The CDR3 sequence is 15 residues long. V gave up 1 base and J gave up 4 bases, with 14 bases separating them. CDR3: CSARGEGARYNEQFF. The CDR3 region has the DNA TGCAGTGCTAGAGGGGAGGGGGCTAGGTACAATGAGCAGTTCTTC.

This clonotype was detected a few times. This chain joins TRBV30 and TRBJ2-7; D gene ambiguous. Germline lookup yields CDR1 GTSNPN and CDR2 SVGIG (reference sequence). The CDR3 length is 13 residues. V lost 3 bases to trimming and J lost 3 bases, with 12 bases between them. The CDR3, as DNA: TGTGCCTGGAGCATACTAAAACACTACGAGCAGTACTTC. Translation: CAWSILKHYEQYF.

The gene calls are TRBV6-2 or TRBV6-3 and TRBJ2-5, with 13 bases matching TRBD2. Unmatched junction bases numbered 9, after V lost 2 bases and J lost 3 bases. The CDR3 is 18 amino acids. Looked up from germline, CDR1 is MNHEY and CDR2 is SVGEGT. CDR3 nucleotides: TGTGCCAGCAGTTACGACCTACTAGCGGGAGGGCCTGAAGAGACCCAGTACTTC. Protein product: CASSYDLLAGGPEETQYF.

As to this clonotype: This could be a read error, since a much larger clone is one nucleotide away. This chain links TRBV28 with TRBJ1-2; D unresolved. The V and J ends lost 2 bases and 6 bases respectively, with 16 bases between them. Germline V gene sequence: CDR1 MDHEN, CDR2 SYDVKM. This CDR3 has 15 residues. CDR3 amino acids: CASSLRDTGSNGYTF. The CDR3 DNA reads TGTGCCAGCAGTTTAAGAGACACGGGGTCGAATGGCTACACCTTC.

As for this clonotype: A clone one base away is much larger, so this may be a read error. This chain connects TRBV7-8 to TRBJ1-2; 9 positions agree with TRBD1. The length of the CDR3 is 14 residues. Germline assignment: CDR1 SGHVS and CDR2 FQNEAQ. The CDR3 spells CASSKQGADYGHTF. CDR3 DNA: TGTGCCAGCAGCAAACAGGGGGCAGACTATGGCCACACCTTC.